The 20 T cell receptor beta chains given below trace back to one sample, sequenced in a study of blood T cell repertoires in COVID-19. Measured with immunoSEQ multiplex PCR; TCRdb has only the in-frame clones, and not every one. The table has a few hundred thousand clones, approximately 80% seen once; the top ten hold 1.4%. Sequencing used peripheral blood. All receptors come from a middle-aged woman who had recovered from COVID-19.

This clone was detected only once. This sequence joins TRBV15 and TRBJ1-1, with TRBD1 matching 12 bases. V was clipped by 0 bases and J by 6 bases; unmatched bases: 5. The CDR3 is 16 amino acids. Germline CDR1 is LNHNV and CDR2 is YYDKDF (reference sequence). The CDR3 nucleotides are TGTGCCACCAGCAGAGATTCGGGACAGGGGGCCGCTGAAGCTTTCTTT. Its protein product is CATSRDSGQGAAEAFF.

V and J are TRBV11-3 and TRBJ2-1; 12 bases match TRBD2. With V trimmed by 3 bases and J by 7 bases, 13 bases remained unmatched. Germline CDR1 and CDR2: SGHNT and YENEEA. CDR3 length equals 18 residues. CDR3 region: CASSLETSGGSSRNEQFF. For the CDR3, the DNA is TGTGCCAGCAGCTTGGAGACTAGCGGGGGCTCGTCCCGGAATGAGCAGTTCTTC.

This chain connects TRBV6-2 or TRBV6-3 to TRBJ2-5, with unresolved D. V shed 7 bases and J shed 2 bases, with 14 bases lying between them. There are 14 residues in the CDR3. Per the germline V gene, CDR1 is MNHEY and CDR2 is SVGEGT. CDR3: CASTPLTLQETQYF. CDR3 sequence (DNA): TGTGCCAGCACCCCTCTGACACTGCAAGAGACCCAGTACTTC.

CDR3 sequence reads: CASSYTTGTYGYTF. DNA for the CDR3: TGTGCCAGCAGTTACACAACCGGGACATACGGCTACACCTTC. The rearrangement links TRBV6-6 to TRBJ1-2, with TRBD1 as a possible D gene (6 bases). The germline V and J ends were trimmed by 2 bases and 8 bases, with 15 bases remaining between them. There are 14 residues in the CDR3. Germline V gives CDR1 MNHNY, CDR2 SVGAGI (reference sequence).

The chain combines TRBV2 with TRBJ2-5, with D unresolved. The length of the CDR3 is 11 residues. The V and J ends lost 4 bases and 11 bases respectively, with 11 bases between them. The germline V gene encodes CDR1 SNHLY and CDR2 FYNNEI. Written as DNA, the CDR3 is TGTGCCAGCAGTGCGGAACGGGTGCAGTACTTC. Translating it yields CASSAERVQYF.

The chain uses TRBV5-1 and TRBJ2-3, with D perhaps TRBD2 (6 bases). Germline assignment: CDR1 SGHRS and CDR2 YFSETQ. This CDR3 contains 12 residues. The V gene lost 6 bases and the J gene lost 4 bases, with 9 bases spanning the gap. CDR3 in DNA: TGCGCCAGCAAACGGGACTCAGATACGCAGTATTTT. This translates into CASKRDSDTQYF.

The chain recombines TRBV5-1 with TRBJ1-2, with TRBD1 matching 10 bases. CDR3 length: 15 amino acids. CDR1 is SGHRS, CDR2 YFSETQ, per germline. The V and J ends lost 4 bases and 6 bases, in that order; junction bases with no gene match: 9. The CDR3 loop reads CASSPGTGALNGYTF. CDR3 coding DNA: TGCGCCAGCAGCCCAGGGACAGGGGCTCTGAATGGCTACACCTTC.

The rearrangement joins TRBV2 to TRBJ1-6; D gene uncertain. CDR3 length: 15 residues. Trimming pared 7 bases from V and 2 bases from J, leaving 12 bases between. The germline gives CDR1 SNHLY, CDR2 FYNNEI. The DNA of the CDR3 is TGTGCCAGCACCCGTTCAGTTACCTATAATTCACCCCTCCACTTT. Translated: CASTRSVTYNSPLHF.

The chain links TRBV19 to TRBJ1-5, with TRBD1 matching 8 bases. Germline CDR1 LNHDA, CDR2 SQIVND (reference sequence). V dropped 4 bases and J dropped 5; count of bases not matched to a gene: 4. The CDR3 runs to 14 residues. CDR3 nucleotide sequence: TGTGCCAGTAGTAAGACAGGGGAACATCAGCCCCAGCATTTT. It specifies CASSKTGEHQPQHF.

The chain combines TRBV4-3 with TRBJ2-7; a possible D gene is TRBD1 (7 bases). Deletions cut 4 bases from V and 5 bases from J, with 12 bases between. The CDR3 consists of 13 residues. CDR1 is LGHNA, CDR2 YSLEER, per germline. The CDR3 here is CASSLSRGDEQYF. The CDR3 DNA reads as TGCGCCAGCAGCCTAAGCAGGGGGGACGAGCAGTACTTC.

The chain carries TRBV29-1 and TRBJ2-5, with D unresolved. CDR1 and CDR2 from the germline V gene are SQVTM and ANQGSEA. V was shortened by 7 bases and J by 5 bases, with 14 bases between the two germline ends. The CDR3 totals 12 residues. The CDR3 DNA reads TGCAGCGGGGTTACAGTGATCGAGACCCAGTACTTC. Protein sequence: CSGVTVIETQYF.

The V and J genes are TRBV7-2 and TRBJ1-1; D is unclear. V lost 3 bases, J lost 3 bases, and 11 bases lay in between. This CDR3 spans 14 amino acids. The germline V gene has CDR1 SGHTA and CDR2 FQGNSA. The CDR3 reads CASSFSGTHTEAFF. For the CDR3, the DNA is TGTGCCAGCAGCTTCAGCGGTACACACACTGAAGCTTTCTTT.

The chain uses TRBV19 and TRBJ1-1; TRBD1 matches at 7 bases. Germline CDR1 and CDR2: LNHDA and SQIVND (reference sequence). This CDR3 region has 14 residues. J was trimmed by 6 bases and V by 5 bases; bases with no gene match: 9. The CDR3 here is CASSVDRLGSEAFF. Here the CDR3 DNA reads TGTGCCAGTAGTGTGGACAGGCTGGGGTCTGAAGCTTTCTTT.

The chain couples TRBV6-5 to TRBJ1-2; D might be TRBD1 (5 bases). This CDR3 comprises 13 residues. V was shortened by 0 bases and J by 5 bases, with 7 bases between the two germline ends. Per germline, CDR1 MNHEY and CDR2 SVGAGI. The CDR3: CASSYSTAYGYTF. As DNA, the CDR3 is TGTGCCAGCAGTTACTCGACAGCATATGGCTACACCTTC.

V usage is TRBV7-9 and J usage is TRBJ2-5, with TRBD1 matching 10 bases. V gave up 5 bases and J gave up 5 bases; unmatched junction bases: 11. CDR1 is SEHNR, CDR2 FQNEAQ, per germline (reference sequence). The CDR3 runs to 16 residues. The CDR3 region has the DNA TGTGCCAGCAGCGATCTCGAGACAGGGGGCAGGGAGACCCAGTACTTC. Translation: CASSDLETGGRETQYF.

The chain carries TRBV5-8 and TRBJ1-2; D is ambiguous. Per germline, CDR1 SGHTS and CDR2 YDEGEE. The CDR3 sequence is 13 residues long. Between the trimmed V and J ends, which lost 4 bases and 6 bases, there was a span of 13 bases. CDR3 loop: CASSASGLHGYTF. The CDR3 DNA follows: TGTGCCAGCAGCGCCAGTGGTCTTCATGGCTACACCTTC.

The chain recombines TRBV11-1 with TRBJ2-3; D is ambiguous. Germline CDR1 and CDR2: SGHAT and FQDESV (reference sequence). The CDR3 extends over 15 amino acids. Between the trimmed V and J ends, which lost 1 base and 3 bases, there was a span of 11 bases. The DNA of the CDR3 is TGTGCCAGCAGCTTAGGTTTTGAACTTACAGATACGCAGTATTTT. It is translated as CASSLGFELTDTQYF.

The rearrangement joins TRBV5-4 to TRBJ2-2; 9 positions agree with TRBD2. The junction had 3 bases not matched to a gene; V was cut back by 2 bases and J by 1 base. The length of the CDR3 is 16 residues. The germline gives CDR1 SGHNT, CDR2 YYREEE (reference sequence). The CDR3 is CASSFLTSGNTGELFF. CDR3 DNA sequence: TGTGCCAGCAGCTTCCTGACTAGCGGGAACACCGGGGAGCTGTTTTTT.

The V and J genes are TRBV5-6 and TRBJ1-4, with unresolved D. The ends were cut back, 0 bases at V and 5 bases at J, with 8 bases in the middle. The length of the CDR3 is 14 residues. Germline-derived CDR1 and CDR2 are SGHDT and YYEEEE. The CDR3 DNA reads TGTGCCAGCAGCTTGGGCAGAAAAAATGAAAAACTGTTTTTT. This encodes CASSLGRKNEKLFF.

This clone has just a few counts. This rearrangement joins TRBV7-2 to TRBJ2-7; D perhaps matches TRBD1 (6 bases). The CDR3 runs 13 residues. The germline V gene encodes CDR1 SGHTA and CDR2 FQGNSA. V was shortened by 5 bases and J by 6 bases, with 14 bases between the two germline ends. The CDR3 DNA reads as TGTGCCAGCAGCCAGGGGCAGGTACGCGAGCAGTACTTC. This encodes CASSQGQVREQYF.